The rows below give T cell receptor beta chains drawn from one sample of a study of OX40 agonist ivuxolimab in advanced cancers. Generated by immunoSEQ multiplex PCR, the TCRdb table keeps only in-frame clones and is missing some. Seen here are tens of thousands of clones, 80% to 90% observed once, and the top ten hold about an eighth. The sample was CD4+ or CD8+ T cells sorted from blood, taken in a trial of the OX40 agonist ivuxolimab. The receptors were gathered from an adult with an advanced solid tumor such as melanoma, head and neck, liver or kidney cancer. Both conserved end residues are part of each CDR3. A D gene is named only where the DNA matches it firmly. Clone size, where shown, is once, few, many, or a class for clones that have expanded.

DNA: TGTGCCAGCAGCTCTGCCCGACAGGGAGGGTCCTATGGCTACACCTTC; CDR3: CASSSARQGGSYGYTF; size: -; V: TRBV7-6; J: TRBJ1-2; D: TRBD1
DNA: TGCGCCAGCAGCTTACGACCGGGACAACCAAGTGGGGGCACTGAAGCTTTCTTT; CDR3: CASSLRPGQPSGGTEAFF; size: -; V: TRBV5-1; J: TRBJ1-1; D: -
DNA: TGTGCCAGTAGTACCCGATTTGTAGGGAACACTGAAGCTTTCTTT; CDR3: CASSTRFVGNTEAFF; size: once; V: TRBV19; J: TRBJ1-1; D: -
DNA: TGTGCCAGTAGCCCGGACGCCGCTAACGTCCTGACTTTC; CDR3: CASSPDAANVLTF; size: -; V: TRBV19; J: TRBJ2-6; D: -
DNA: TGTGCCAGCAGCACGGGGAATGGGCGCCAGCATTTT; CDR3: CASSTGNGRQHF; size: -; V: TRBV7-2; J: TRBJ1-5; D: -
DNA: TGTGCCAGCAGCGTAGAGTCAGGACTGAGTATCTCTGGGGCCAACGTCCTGACTTTC; CDR3: CASSVESGLSISGANVLTF; size: once; V: TRBV9; J: TRBJ2-6; D: -
DNA: TGTGCCAGCAGTTACCAGGGGACAGGGGCCTACGAGCAGTACTTC; CDR3: CASSYQGTGAYEQYF; size: -; V: TRBV27; J: TRBJ2-7; D: TRBD1
DNA: TGTGCCAGTAGCGGGGGGGGCGCAGATACGCAGTATTTT; CDR3: CASSGGGADTQYF; size: -; V: TRBV19; J: TRBJ2-3; D: TRBD2
DNA: TGTGCCAGCAGCCTAACAGGGTCATGTCATGAGCAGTTCTTC; CDR3: CASSLTGSCHEQFF; size: -; V: TRBV21-1; J: TRBJ2-1; D: -
DNA: TGTGCCAGCAGTTTGGCGGGGAGCTACGAGCAGTACTTC; CDR3: CASSLAGSYEQYF; size: -; V: TRBV6-5; J: TRBJ2-7; D: -
DNA: TGTGCCAGCAGTATCAGGGGCCGGACTCTGAACACTGAAGCTTTCTTT; CDR3: CASSIRGRTLNTEAFF; size: once; V: TRBV2; J: TRBJ1-1; D: -
DNA: TGTGCCAGCCTTAGGGACAGAATGATTTCAACTAATGAAAAACTGTTTTTT; CDR3: CASLRDRMISTNEKLFF; size: -; V: TRBV5-5; J: TRBJ1-4; D: TRBD1
DNA: TGTGCCAGCAGCTTATTTCCGACAGGGGACCCCTACGAGCAGTACTTC; CDR3: CASSLFPTGDPYEQYF; size: -; V: TRBV11-1; J: TRBJ2-7; D: TRBD1
DNA: TGTGCCAGCAGCCTAACCCTTCGGGGCGGGAGCTCAGATACGCAGTATTTT; CDR3: CASSLTLRGGSSDTQYF; size: -; V: TRBV9; J: TRBJ2-3; D: TRBD2
DNA: TGTGCCAGCAAGGGGATAGCGGTCTACAATGAGCAGTTCTTC; CDR3: CASKGIAVYNEQFF; size: -; V: TRBV7-3; J: TRBJ2-1; D: -
DNA: TGTGCCAGCAGCGCACATTTAGATGAAGCTTTCTTT; CDR3: CASSAHLDEAFF; size: -; V: TRBV11-2; J: TRBJ1-1; D: -
DNA: TGTGCCGTAACGGGGGACGCAGATACGCAGTATTTT; CDR3: CAVTGDADTQYF; size: -; V: TRBV19; J: TRBJ2-3; D: -
DNA: TGTGCCAGCAGTGAATGGCAGATGGCGAATTCACCCCTCCACTTT; CDR3: CASSEWQMANSPLHF; size: -; V: TRBV2; J: TRBJ1-6; D: -
DNA: TGCGCCAGCAGCCAAGGGAGGGGAAGCGAGCAGTTCTTC; CDR3: CASSQGRGSEQFF; size: -; V: TRBV4-3; J: TRBJ2-1; D: -